This T cell receptor (beta chain) appears in the sequencing data of a study of response to subunit inactivated influenza vaccine (dated by TCRdb to 2016 to 2019). Some background on the complete study: Deep quantitative T cell receptor repertoire profiling was used in the study to track responses to a trivalent subunit inactivated influenza vaccine. Points the paper makes about the study in general: The authors proposed that each seasonal influenza vaccination may bring in only a limited number of new T cells.

Libraries were built with RT-PCR. This sample was sequenced with an Illumina HiSeq 2500. The public reads were run again by TCRdb, first through fastp at Q25 and then through MiXCR, and only productive beta chains were kept. Each entry merges the rows of one CDR3 protein and shows their most common DNA and genes. The sample table contains just under 550,000 distinct CDR3 sequences; only one count was recorded for 20% to 25% of them. 2.5% to 3.5% of the sample comes from the top ten. This clonotype was seen only a few times. The antigen it binds to is not known. No base qualities exist here, and no much larger clone lies one base off it. V lost 3 bases and J lost 4 bases; the stretch between them is 8 bases long. Including cysteine and phenylalanine, the CDR3 has 13 amino acids. Here the CDR3 DNA is all that survives: 39 bases in frame from base 1. CDR1 and CDR2, looked up from the germline V gene (reference sequence), are LGHDT and YNNKEL.

The sample also formed part of further work on T cells expressing NK-cell markers. The second paper further reports: TCR beta cDNA libraries were prepared using 5'RACE template switching, which introduced a universal primer site and unique molecular identifiers. In sorted CD3+CD56+NKG2C+, CD3+CD56+NKG2C- and CD3+CD56-NKG2C+ T-cell subsets from several donors, TCR beta-chain repertoires were profiled. Among the eight sequenced donors, seven were HCMV-seropositive and one was HCMV-seronegative. In several experiments an anti-gammadeltaTCR antibody was added to restrict sorting to alphabetaTCR-expressing T cells. In over five donors, the dominant CD3+CD56+NKG2C+ clonotypes were among the top 10 CD8+ clonotypes and accounted for roughly 1.0-8% of CD8+ T cells. Those dominant clonotypes were again the most abundant among CD3+CD56-NKG2C+ cells in several donors, at roughly 25-65%. It remained unclear whether the expanded NKG2C-expressing T cell clones were specific for HCMV antigens. The eight sequenced donors were randomly selected healthy volunteers, three men and five women. HCMV serostatus was determined by detecting HCMV-specific IgG in serum with a commercial ELISA kit. Ficoll density gradient centrifugation was used to isolate peripheral blood mononuclear cells from blood. CD4+ and CD8+ T cells were isolated from PBMC by magnetic immunoseparation with Miltenyi isolation kits. Synthesis of cDNA was primed from the TCR beta constant segment and was followed by two consecutive PCR amplification steps. Illumina HiSeq 2000/2500, MiSeq or NextSeq was used to sequence libraries as 2 x 150 bp reads. MIGEC was used to demultiplex reads and group reads by UMI, and MiTCR was used to assemble and quantify clonotypes. To remove erroneous sequences, TCR cDNA sequences were retained only when supported by two or more reads. The tcR package was used for downstream repertoire analysis, with clonotypes matched between fractions based on CDR3 nucleotide sequence plus V segment. VDJmatch was used to annotate antigen specificity against VDJdb, with one amino acid substitution allowed in CDR3.

The sequence was collected from a man aged 50 to 59 who received an inactivated influenza vaccine. Donor details come from another sample of the same person, matched by shared clones. Rearrangement joined TRBV3-1 to TRBJ2-3; confidence is insufficient to name the D gene. Sequencing was performed on CD4+ T cells sorted from PBMCs, taken about 12 days after vaccination. Read as DNA, the sequence is TGTGCCAGCAGCCAGCAGCAGGCAGATACGCAGTATTTT. Its coded protein is CASSQQQADTQYF.